This is a list of T cell receptor beta chains from one sample in a study of molecular identifiers for immune sequencing clone quantification. TCRdb fed the PCR reads into MiXCR, producing one record per CDR3 protein. In the table there are approximately 670,000 distinct CDR3 sequences, about 20% of which are singletons. The sequencing sample was made of naive CD8+ T cells from blood, with Jurkat cell RNA spiked in. Source of these receptors: a human donor in good health. Some libraries in this study had Jurkat cell RNA spiked in. CDR3s include the opening cysteine and the closing phenylalanine or tryptophan. Each record gives: J gene, V gene, CDR3 protein.

J gene: TRBJ2-7
V gene: TRBV5-4
CDR3 protein: CASSLTVGEQYF

J gene: TRBJ2-3
V gene: TRBV20-1
CDR3 protein: CSARVIAELDNTQYF

J gene: TRBJ1-3
V gene: TRBV7-6
CDR3 protein: CASSATTGLSGNTIYF

J gene: TRBJ1-5
V gene: TRBV4-2
CDR3 protein: CASSQGMGRQPQHF

J gene: TRBJ2-3
V gene: TRBV30
CDR3 protein: CAWSPGTSGEDTQYF

J gene: TRBJ2-2
V gene: TRBV4-2
CDR3 protein: CASSQAQREYTGELFF

J gene: TRBJ1-6
V gene: TRBV6-1
CDR3 protein: CASSEDYAGGFLPLHF

J gene: TRBJ2-1
V gene: TRBV7-9
CDR3 protein: CASSPPKGGYNEQFF

J gene: TRBJ2-3
V gene: TRBV7-9
CDR3 protein: CASSPLRSGADTQYF

J gene: TRBJ2-7
V gene: TRBV12-3/TRBV12-4
CDR3 protein: CASSRDFTKQYF

J gene: TRBJ2-7
V gene: TRBV28
CDR3 protein: CASSDPAGSSGLPYEQYF

J gene: TRBJ1-5
V gene: TRBV28
CDR3 protein: CACSLDLRGQPQHF

J gene: TRBJ1-1
V gene: TRBV13
CDR3 protein: CASSFWMDRNTEAFF

J gene: TRBJ1-5
V gene: TRBV10-3
CDR3 protein: CAISRDLRDQPQHF

J gene: TRBJ1-5
V gene: TRBV2
CDR3 protein: CASRQDSNTGDSNQPQHF

J gene: TRBJ2-5
V gene: TRBV6-6
CDR3 protein: CASNPFRAGEGETQYF

J gene: TRBJ1-1
V gene: TRBV7-2
CDR3 protein: CASSLLGSGVMNTEAFF

J gene: TRBJ2-7
V gene: TRBV3-1
CDR3 protein: CASSQENGHNYEQYF

J gene: TRBJ2-7
V gene: TRBV27
CDR3 protein: CASSLGTTIYEQYF

J gene: TRBJ1-1
V gene: TRBV9
CDR3 protein: CASSPIGPHEAFF

J gene: TRBJ2-7
V gene: TRBV28
CDR3 protein: CASLQRGRYGQYF

J gene: TRBJ2-7
V gene: TRBV4-3
CDR3 protein: CASSHVSGTGVGEQYF

J gene: TRBJ1-5
V gene: TRBV30
CDR3 protein: CAWSRAQINQPQHF

J gene: TRBJ1-2
V gene: TRBV6-2/TRBV6-3
CDR3 protein: CASSYLPRTDYGYTF

J gene: TRBJ1-4
V gene: TRBV19
CDR3 protein: CASSGRGNEKLFF

J gene: TRBJ2-7
V gene: TRBV4-2
CDR3 protein: CASSQGPGQGAYEQYF

J gene: TRBJ2-3
V gene: TRBV5-1
CDR3 protein: CASSPDLGLQDTQYF

J gene: TRBJ1-4
V gene: TRBV9
CDR3 protein: CASSVVGRAGEKLFF

J gene: TRBJ1-5
V gene: TRBV7-8
CDR3 protein: CASSSSINQPQHF

J gene: TRBJ1-3
V gene: TRBV18
CDR3 protein: CASSLDRGISGNTIYF

J gene: TRBJ2-2
V gene: TRBV9
CDR3 protein: CASSEGIGAAGELFF

J gene: TRBJ2-7
V gene: TRBV20-1
CDR3 protein: CSARDPHSGTPLRSYEQYF

J gene: TRBJ1-2
V gene: TRBV7-9
CDR3 protein: CASSPTAPYGYTF

J gene: TRBJ1-5
V gene: TRBV6-2/TRBV6-3
CDR3 protein: CASSSITGDTLLANQPQHF

J gene: TRBJ1-3
V gene: TRBV4-2
CDR3 protein: CASSQAGTYSGNIIYF

J gene: TRBJ2-7
V gene: TRBV10-3
CDR3 protein: CAISEGSATGHEQYF

J gene: TRBJ2-7
V gene: TRBV12-5
CDR3 protein: CASGLGSYYEQYF

J gene: TRBJ2-1
V gene: TRBV28
CDR3 protein: CASSPYRAPAFNEQFF

J gene: TRBJ2-5
V gene: TRBV27
CDR3 protein: CASSLVQGLQETQYF

J gene: TRBJ2-3
V gene: TRBV4-1
CDR3 protein: CASSPRALALTDTQYF

J gene: TRBJ1-2
V gene: TRBV7-9
CDR3 protein: CASSLAFIGSNYGYTF

J gene: TRBJ1-1
V gene: TRBV20-1
CDR3 protein: CSARDKTMNTEAFF

J gene: TRBJ1-1
V gene: TRBV7-9
CDR3 protein: CASTLGQYTEAFF

J gene: TRBJ1-5
V gene: TRBV20-1
CDR3 protein: CSAYQGYNQPQHF

J gene: TRBJ2-7
V gene: TRBV20-1
CDR3 protein: CSASPRGAIPTYEQYF

J gene: TRBJ2-5
V gene: TRBV7-6
CDR3 protein: CASSLNLPLSQETQYF

J gene: TRBJ2-7
V gene: TRBV16
CDR3 protein: CASSPGLFLQGPYEQYF

J gene: TRBJ2-7
V gene: TRBV12-5
CDR3 protein: CASGLGVSYEQYF

J gene: TRBJ1-1
V gene: TRBV27
CDR3 protein: CATRVQGTEAFF

J gene: TRBJ1-1
V gene: TRBV5-1
CDR3 protein: CASSWTGLMNTEAFF

J gene: TRBJ1-5
V gene: TRBV28
CDR3 protein: CASSFVGVGDQPQHF

J gene: TRBJ2-7
V gene: TRBV20-1
CDR3 protein: CSAREGTSTSYEQYF

J gene: TRBJ2-1
V gene: TRBV6-5
CDR3 protein: CASSLGLAGGPSFVNEQFF

J gene: TRBJ2-3
V gene: TRBV18
CDR3 protein: CASSPGRNRRPDYTDTQYF